One and the same sample provided the 27 T cell receptor beta chains below, sequenced in a study of blood T cells in healthy people across ages. Then a second PCR, running about 6 to 12 cycles, was carried out with a sample-barcoded 5' primer and a J-beta primer mix. MiXCR, run by TCRdb on the 5' RACE reads, gives a single entry per CDR3 protein. The table records about 1.5 million distinct CDR3 sequences, about 45% of them present only once. Sequencing was performed on blood. Receptors originate from a young woman in good health.

J is TRBJ1-6 and V is TRBV6-1, with D perhaps TRBD1 (5 bases). With 1 base removed from V and 4 bases from J, the gap between germline ends came to 11 bases. The CDR3 spans 16 residues. Germline V CDR1 and CDR2: MNHNS, SASEGT. The CDR3 region is CASSEGRGIYNSPLHF. The CDR3 nucleotides read TGTGCCAGCAGTGAAGGTCGGGGGATTTATAATTCACCCCTCCACTTT.

This clonotype has a handful of counts. This sequence joins TRBV30 and TRBJ2-4, with 9 bases fitting TRBD1. TRBJ2-7 explains the end of the DNA better; the J call may be wrong. Germline V lookup: CDR1 GTSNPN, CDR2 SVGIG (reference sequence). The CDR3 runs to 14 residues. The CDR3 DNA reads as TGTGCCTGGAGCCCAGGGACAGGGAGCGACGAGCAGTACTTC. This gives the protein CAWSPGTGSDEQYF.

In DNA, the CDR3 is TGCGCCAGCAGCCGTCAAGTGACGGGGAGTTATGGCTACACCTTC. This gives the protein CASSRQVTGSYGYTF. V usage is TRBV5-1 and J usage is TRBJ1-2, with no clear D. Trimming left V 4 bases short and J 5 bases short, with 18 bases between. Germline CDR1 reads SGHRS; CDR2 reads YFSETQ. The CDR3 is 15 amino acids. The full variable domain, rest sourced from reference TRBV5-1 and TRBJ1-2, is KAGVTQTPRYLIKTRGQQVTLSCSPISGHRSVSWYQQTPGQGLQFLFEYFSETQRNKGNFPGRFSGRQFSNSRSEMNVSTLELGDSALYLCASSRQVTGSYGYTFGSGTRLTVV.

The rearrangement joins TRBV30 to TRBJ2-7; 7 bases agree with TRBD2. V shed 3 bases and J 7 bases; nucleotides not matched to a gene: 15. Germline V gives CDR1 GTSNPN, CDR2 SVGIG (reference sequence). The CDR3 covers 15 residues. CDR3 amino acids: CAWRGGSFPNGEQYF. The CDR3, as DNA: TGTGCCTGGAGAGGCGGGAGTTTCCCAAACGGTGAGCAGTACTTC.

The chain joins TRBV7-2 to TRBJ2-5; D is ambiguous. The DNA end lines up better with TRBJ2-7; the J call may be wrong. This CDR3 is built from 15 residues. CDR1 and CDR2 from the germline V gene are SGHTA and FQGNSA. Here the CDR3 reads CASSSQASGRYEQYF. The CDR3 nucleotides read TGTGCCAGCAGCTCCCAGGCCTCTGGGCGGTACGAGCAGTACTTC.

The chain links TRBV14 to TRBJ2-3; maybe TRBD2 (6 bases). CDR3 length: 15 residues. V lost 4 bases, J lost 6 bases, and 17 bases lay in between. Germline loops: CDR1 SGHDN, CDR2 FVKESK. For the CDR3, the DNA is TGTGCCAGCAGCCCGGAGGGGCCGGCTTGGGATACGCAGTATTTT. The encoded protein is CASSPEGPAWDTQYF. The variable domain in full, with the rest retrieved from reference TRBV14 and TRBJ2-3, is EAGVTQFPSHSVIEKGQTVTLRCDPISGHDNLYWYRRVMGKEIKFLLHFVKESKQDESGMPNNRFLAERTGGTYSTLKVQPAELEDSGVYFCASSPEGPAWDTQYFGPGTRLTVL.

This chain connects TRBV7-2 to TRBJ2-5, with a weak D call TRBD2 (7 bases). Trimming left V 5 bases short and J 5 bases short, with 27 bases between. The germline V gene has CDR1 SGHTA and CDR2 FQGNSA. The CDR3 length is 18 residues. DNA for the CDR3: TGTGCCAGCAGCAGGGGACATTCTAGCGGCCTGCGTTGGGAGACCCAGTACTTC. It yields the protein CASSRGHSSGLRWETQYF.

The CDR3 DNA sequence: TGTGCCAGCCGGGACAGGGGCGTCATTCAGTACTTC. It codes for CASRDRGVIQYF. The chain uses TRBV6-2 or TRBV6-3 and TRBJ2-5; TRBD1 matches 10 bases. Matching the DNA end better, TRBJ2-4 makes the J call doubtful. CDR1 is MNHEY and CDR2 is SVGEGT in the germline V gene. CDR3 length: 12 amino acids.

This clonotype appeared a few times. The V gene is TRBV25-1, the J gene TRBJ2-7; 9 bases line up with TRBD2. This CDR3 is built from 15 residues. V lost 1 base, J lost 5 bases, and 6 bases stayed unmatched. Germline CDR1 reads MGHDK; CDR2 reads SYGVNS. CDR3 protein: CASSEFDSGRHEQYF. The CDR3, as DNA: TGTGCCAGCAGTGAATTTGATAGCGGGAGACACGAGCAGTACTTC.

This clonotype came up a few times. The chain couples TRBV4-1 to TRBJ2-3, with TRBD2 as a possible D gene (6 bases). From germline, CDR1 is MGHRA and CDR2 YSYEKL. Trimming took 3 bases from V and 6 from J, leaving 16 bases between them. The CDR3 runs to 15 residues. The CDR3, as DNA: TGCGCCAGCAGCCAGGGGACTTGGGAAGGGGATACGCAGTATTTT. Its translation is CASSQGTWEGDTQYF.

The J gene is TRBJ2-2, the V gene TRBV10-3; D is possibly TRBD2 (6 bases). This CDR3 is built from 14 residues. V gave up 6 bases and J gave up 6 bases, with 14 bases separating them. The germline V gene has CDR1 ENHRY and CDR2 SYGVKD. This chain's CDR3 is CAISPGLSAGELFF. The CDR3 region has the DNA TGTGCCATCAGCCCGGGACTCTCTGCCGGGGAGCTGTTTTTT.

Note on this clonotype: A junction boundary mismatches the germline segment, possibly from a read error. V and J are TRBV7-2 and TRBJ2-7; D is ambiguous. The germline gives CDR1 SGHTA, CDR2 FQGNSA. CDR3 length: 13 amino acids. For the CDR3, the DNA is TGTGCCAGCAGCTCTAGTACTCTCTACGGGCAGTACTTC. Its protein product is CASSSSTLYGQYF.

The table lists this clonotype with a few counts. The chain links TRBV7-2 to TRBJ1-2, with unresolved D. Trimming cost V 5 bases and J 5 bases, with 12 bases left between them. Per the germline V gene, CDR1 is SGHTA and CDR2 is FQGNSA. The CDR3 length is 13 residues. The CDR3 nucleotides read TGTGCCAGCAGCACCGGGGTCGGATATGGCTACACCTTC. This gives the protein CASSTGVGYGYTF.

The rearrangement joins TRBV6-4 to TRBJ2-7; D perhaps matches TRBD1 (6 bases). Trimming removed 2 bases at V and 7 bases at J, with 18 bases between. The CDR3 length is 15 residues. Germline V gene data show CDR1 as MRHNA and CDR2 as SNTAGT. The CDR3 coding sequence is TGTGCCAGCAGTGACGCAGGGGAAGGCCACAATGAGCAGTACTTC. As protein: CASSDAGEGHNEQYF.

The chain employs TRBV3-1 and TRBJ1-4; D gene unclear. Germline loops: CDR1 LGHDT, CDR2 YNNKEL (reference sequence). V was trimmed by 0 bases and J by 13 bases, leaving 12 bases between them. This CDR3 comprises 13 residues. CDR3 nucleotides: TGTGCCAGCAGCCAAGATTTCAGCGGGATACTGTTTTTT. As protein: CASSQDFSGILFF.

This clonotype was seen only a few times. V usage is TRBV6-1 and J usage is TRBJ2-5, with 11 positions matching TRBD2. Germline lookup yields CDR1 MNHNS and CDR2 SASEGT. J lost 2 bases, V lost 4 bases, and 9 bases had no gene match. This CDR3 comprises 17 residues. In nucleotides, the CDR3 is TGTGCCAGCAGTGGTTTTATACTAGCGGGGGCTCAAGAGACCCAGTACTTC. It specifies CASSGFILAGAQETQYF.

The gene calls are TRBV7-2 and TRBJ1-5; TRBD1 is a possible D gene (5 bases). This CDR3 contains 15 residues. Germline CDR1 reads SGHTA; CDR2 reads FQGNSA. V was cut by 1 base and J by 2 bases, with 9 bases left in between. CDR3 region: CASSLGGMRNQPQHF. For the CDR3, the DNA is TGTGCCAGCAGCTTAGGGGGGATGCGCAATCAGCCCCAGCATTTT.

V and J are TRBV11-2 and TRBJ2-7; 9 nucleotides align to TRBD1. The CDR3 totals 20 residues. The germline gives CDR1 SGHAT, CDR2 FQNNGV. The V gene end was trimmed by 0 bases and the J gene end by 2 bases; junction bases not matched to a gene: 17. CDR3 nucleotides: TGTGCCAGCAGCTTAGATTCTCTAGGACAGGGGACTGTGGTGCCCTACGAGCAGTACTTC. Its translation is CASSLDSLGQGTVVPYEQYF.

This sequence joins TRBV27 and TRBJ2-3, with 10 bases lining up with TRBD2. Germline-derived CDR1 and CDR2 are MNHEY and SMNVEV (reference sequence). The V and J ends lost 4 bases and 3 bases, in that order; junction bases with no gene match: 4. The CDR3 is made up of 15 amino acids. The CDR3 protein is CASSWYSGGTDTQYF. The CDR3 DNA is TGTGCCAGCAGTTGGTATAGCGGGGGGACAGATACGCAGTATTTT.

The chain is built from TRBV4-2 and TRBJ2-3, with 9 bases fitting TRBD2. Trimming at V came to 2 bases and at J to 2 bases, leaving 8 bases not matched to a gene. This CDR3 region has 17 residues. In germline, CDR1 is LGHNA, CDR2 YNFKEQ. The CDR3 DNA reads as TGTGCCAGCAGCCAAAAAGCGGGAGGTCTACTCACAGATACGCAGTATTTT. This codes for CASSQKAGGLLTDTQYF.

This chain connects TRBV12-3 or TRBV12-4 to TRBJ2-1; 7 nucleotides align to TRBD1. CDR3 size: 14 residues. V was clipped by 6 bases and J by 2 bases; unmatched bases: 4. CDR3 protein: CASRGDSTYNEQFF. CDR3 coding DNA: TGTGCCAGCAGAGGGGACAGTACCTACAATGAGCAGTTCTTC.

This clonotype has a handful of counts. This chain links TRBV7-2 with TRBJ1-2; TRBD1 matches 12 bases. This CDR3 contains 17 residues. Per germline, CDR1 SGHTA and CDR2 FQGNSA. The V gene end was trimmed by 5 bases and the J gene end by 2 bases; junction bases not matched to a gene: 9. This chain's CDR3 is CASSLYLGQGANYGYTF. As DNA, the CDR3 is TGTGCCAGCAGCCTTTACCTGGGACAGGGGGCAAACTATGGCTACACCTTC.

The chain uses TRBV4-3 and TRBJ1-2; no clear D. The germline V and J ends were trimmed by 1 base and 0 bases, with 6 bases remaining between them. The germline CDR1 and CDR2 sequences are LGHNA and YSLEER. The CDR3 contains 14 residues. This CDR3 reads CASSQGIANYGYTF. CDR3 bases: TGCGCCAGCAGCCAAGGGATAGCTAACTATGGCTACACCTTC.

This chain uses TRBV29-1 with TRBJ2-7, with 8 nucleotides matching TRBD1. Per germline, CDR1 SQVTM and CDR2 ANQGSEA. The CDR3 extends over 13 amino acids. V gave up 6 bases and J gave up 5 bases; unmatched junction bases: 9. The DNA of the CDR3 is TGCAGCGTCATTAGACAGGGGAACCACGAGCAGTACTTC. Amino acids: CSVIRQGNHEQYF.

The chain employs TRBV11-2 and TRBJ1-2; 9 bases line up with TRBD1. This CDR3 is built from 15 residues. The germline V gene has CDR1 SGHAT and CDR2 FQNNGV. The J segment lost 6 bases and the V segment lost 1 base, leaving 6 bases of the junction unmatched. The CDR3, as DNA: TGTGCCAGCAGCTTAGGGACAGGGGCCGGCGATGGCTACACCTTC. It specifies CASSLGTGAGDGYTF.

The chain employs TRBV30 and TRBJ2-1; D ambiguous. CDR3 length: 13 amino acids. The V and J ends lost 0 bases and 5 bases respectively, with 8 bases between them. CDR1 and CDR2 (germline): GTSNPN, SVGIG (reference sequence). CDR3 bases: TGTGCCTGGAGTGTGGCAGGACACAATGAGCAGTTCTTC. It translates to CAWSVAGHNEQFF.

This clonotype was counted between two and nine times. The J gene is TRBJ2-3, the V gene TRBV6-6; 10 bases match TRBD2. J gave up 2 bases and V 4 bases, and 3 bases lay outside the gene matches. This CDR3 spans 15 amino acids. Looked up from germline, CDR1 is MNHNY and CDR2 is SVGAGI (reference sequence). CDR3 residues: CASSSSGSPTDTQYF. Here the CDR3 DNA reads TGTGCCAGCAGTTCTAGCGGGAGCCCCACAGATACGCAGTATTTT.